This TCR beta chain was sequenced during a study of siplizumab effects on memory and regulatory T cells. Data came from immunoSEQ multiplex PCR; TCRdb stores just in-frame clones and leaves some out. This sample carries 100,000 or so clones, about nine tenths of them seen once, and the ten largest clones take 12%. The CDR3 is made up of 16 amino acids. Per the germline V gene, CDR1 is SGHNT and CDR2 is YYREEE (reference sequence). Trimming cost V 3 bases and J 3 bases; bases outside gene matches: 5. General study points: Confirmation that proliferating Tregs from siplizumab cultures had suppressive function was not obtained. Siplizumab conditions gave an average of about 70% Treg-derived mappable alloreactive CD4+ clones, versus about 30% for controls.

As concerns this clone: Its specificity is not known.

The source of this sequence is a human donor in good health. Sequenced sample: non-Treg CD4+ T cells sorted from blood. V is TRBV5-4 and J is TRBJ2-2, with 10 bases lining up with TRBD2. The CDR3 region is CASSSISGRDTGELFF. For the CDR3, the DNA is TGTGCCAGCAGCTCGATCAGCGGGAGGGACACCGGGGAGCTGTTTTTT.